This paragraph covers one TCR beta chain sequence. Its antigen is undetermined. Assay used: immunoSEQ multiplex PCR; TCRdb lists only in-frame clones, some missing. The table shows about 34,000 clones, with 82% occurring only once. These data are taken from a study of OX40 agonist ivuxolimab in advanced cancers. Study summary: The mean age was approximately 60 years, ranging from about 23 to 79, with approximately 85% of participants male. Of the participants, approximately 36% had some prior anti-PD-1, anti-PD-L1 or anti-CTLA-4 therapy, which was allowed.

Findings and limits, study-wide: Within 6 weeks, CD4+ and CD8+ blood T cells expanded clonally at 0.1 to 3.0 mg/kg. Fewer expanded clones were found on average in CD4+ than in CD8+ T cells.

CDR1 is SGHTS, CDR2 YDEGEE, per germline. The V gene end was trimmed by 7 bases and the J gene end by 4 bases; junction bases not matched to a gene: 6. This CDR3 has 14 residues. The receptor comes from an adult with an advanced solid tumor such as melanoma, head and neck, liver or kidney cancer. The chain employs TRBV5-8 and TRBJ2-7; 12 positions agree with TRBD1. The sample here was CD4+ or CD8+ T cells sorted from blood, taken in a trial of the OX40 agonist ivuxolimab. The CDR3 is CASPGTGGYYEQYF. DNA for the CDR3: TGTGCCAGCCCCGGGACAGGGGGCTATTACGAGCAGTACTTC.